The clone carrying this T cell receptor beta chain came up once. Its specificity is not known. The sample originates from a study of long-term antiretroviral therapy in people with HIV. Whole-study results and caveats: Diversity went up after ART and still fell short of transplant donor controls. Versus controls, repertoires in people with HIV had narrower CDR3 length ranges. Whichever time point was examined, clones expanded before ART dominated the repertoire.

Every specimen held between about 0.9-11 million cryopreserved PBMC. These were thawed and washed before DNA extraction. The V gene lost 3 bases and the J gene lost 2 bases, with 8 bases spanning the gap. The CDR3 has 13 residues. The germline V gene encodes CDR1 ENHRY and CDR2 SYGVKD. The assay, immunoSEQ v3.0, was run at survey level. Sequenced by immunoSEQ multiplex PCR; TCRdb stores in-frame clones only, minus some. The data hold 20,000 to 25,000 clones, with more than 75% observed a single time. Material: unsorted PBMCs, obtained 0.5 years after starting antiretroviral therapy. The chain is built from TRBV10-3 and TRBJ2-7, with D maybe TRBD2 (5 bases). The source of this sequence is a middle-aged woman with HIV. The CDR3 DNA sequence: TGTGCCATCAGTGATAGAGGGACCTACGAGCAGTACTTC. Translation gives CAISDRGTYEQYF.